This is a list of T cell receptor beta chains from one sample in a study of blood T cell repertoires in COVID-19. Profiled with immunoSEQ multiplex PCR; TCRdb holds only in-frame clones, not every one. The repertoire consists of around 340,000 clones, with 65% to 90% occurring once and the leading ten covering roughly 4.2%. The specimen sequenced was PBMCs or T cells enriched from blood (not recorded which). The origin of the receptors is a woman between 40 and 50 years old with acute COVID-19. Both conserved end residues are part of each CDR3. D genes are given only for firm matches. For some rows the clone size is stated as once, few or many, or as a class when expanded; others skip it.

j_call v_call d_call cdr3_length clone_size cdr3_nt cdr3_aa
TRBJ2-1 TRBV25-1 TRBD2 15 once TGTGCCAGCAGTGTGACTAGCGGGAGCGACAATGAGCAGTTCTTC CASSVTSGSDNEQFF
TRBJ1-2 TRBV3-1/TRBV3-2 NA 17 NA TGTGCCAGCAGCCCTCCTACCGCCCAATTAACTAACTATGGCTACACCTTC CASSPPTAQLTNYGYTF
TRBJ1-1 TRBV18 TRBD1 17 NA TGTGCCAGCTCACCCCGGGACAGATATTTAATGAACACTGAAGCTTTCTTT CASSPRDRYLMNTEAFF
TRBJ1-2 TRBV5-4 NA 15 NA TGTGCCAGCAGCTTGGCCGGACTAGACAGCTATGGCTACACCTTC CASSLAGLDSYGYTF
TRBJ1-6 TRBV12-3/TRBV12-4 NA 13 NA TGTGCCAGCAGTTTAGTGGGCAATTCACCCCTCCACTTT CASSLVGNSPLHF
TRBJ1-5 TRBV18 TRBD1 15 NA TGTGCCAGCTCTCTCGGGGACAGGGGCAATCAGCCCCAGCATTTT CASSLGDRGNQPQHF
TRBJ1-1 TRBV5-1 TRBD1 16 NA TGCGCCAGCAGCTGGGGACAGGGAGGTGTTAACACTGAAGCTTTCTTT CASSWGQGGVNTEAFF
TRBJ1-6 TRBV10-3 TRBD1 19 NA TGTGCCATCAGCAGGGACAGGGGGCAAGCCGGCTCCTATAATTCACCCCTCCACTTT CAISRDRGQAGSYNSPLHF
TRBJ2-5 TRBV7-9 TRBD1 15 NA TGTGCCAGCAGCCCTGGACAGGGTTTGTTTGGGACCCAGTACTTC CASSPGQGLFGTQYF
TRBJ2-7 TRBV18 NA 13 NA TGTGCCAGCTCGAATGGACAGTTCTACGAGCAGTACTTC CASSNGQFYEQYF
TRBJ1-4 TRBV9 TRBD1 15 NA TGTGCCAGCAGCGTAGGGACAGGGCTTAATGAAAAACTGTTTTTT CASSVGTGLNEKLFF
TRBJ2-3 TRBV12-3/TRBV12-4 NA 12 NA TGTGCCAGCAGTTTACTCCGAGATACGCAGTATTTT CASSLLRDTQYF
TRBJ1-1 TRBV27 NA 13 NA TGTGCCAGCAGTTTATACGAGCAGAGCGGAGCTTTCTTT CASSLYEQSGAFF
TRBJ2-5 TRBV12-3/TRBV12-4 NA 13 NA TGTGCCAGCAGTTTCAGGAGGCAAGAGACCCAGTACTTC CASSFRRQETQYF
TRBJ2-1 TRBV10-3 TRBD2 16 NA TGTGCCATCAGGGATATAGCGGGGGGGCCTGACAATGAGCAGTTCTTC CAIRDIAGGPDNEQFF
TRBJ2-2 TRBV5-1 TRBD2 15 once TGCGCCAGCAGACCAACTAGCGGGATCACCGGGGAGCTGTTTTTT CASRPTSGITGELFF
TRBJ2-7 TRBV4-2 NA 14 NA TGTGCCAGCAGCCAAGATTTCAGGGCTCCCGAGCAGTACTTC CASSQDFRAPEQYF
TRBJ1-1 TRBV5-1 NA 15 NA TGCGCCAGCAGCTTGGCTACAGGGTCGAACACTGAAGCTTTCTTT CASSLATGSNTEAFF
TRBJ2-3 TRBV28 TRBD2 14 NA TGTGCCAGCACCGGACTAGCGGTGCAGGATACGCAGTATTTT CASTGLAVQDTQYF
TRBJ1-5 TRBV12-3/TRBV12-4 NA 13 few TGTGCCAGCAGTCAGGGGCCATATCAGCCCCAGCATTTT CASSQGPYQPQHF
TRBJ2-1 TRBV7-3 NA 15 NA TGTGCCAGCAGCTTAACGGGAGGGGGATACAATGAGCAGTTCTTC CASSLTGGGYNEQFF
TRBJ2-5 TRBV23-1 TRBD2 18 NA TGCGCCAGCAGTCAAAATCAGGGGACTAGCCCCTTCGGGAAGACCCAGTACTTC CASSQNQGTSPFGKTQYF
TRBJ2-5 TRBV9 NA 15 NA TGTGCCAGCAGCACCCGGGGGGCCTACCAAGAGACCCAGTACTTC CASSTRGAYQETQYF
TRBJ1-6 TRBV5-1 NA 15 many TGCGCCAGCAGCTTAAGGCAGGGATTTGATTCACCCCTCCACTTT CASSLRQGFDSPLHF
TRBJ1-2 TRBV6-1 NA 16 NA TGTGCCAGCAGTGAGAGTTTGAATTCGATGGAGGGTGGCTACACCTTC CASSESLNSMEGGYTF
TRBJ2-7 TRBV3-1/TRBV3-2 TRBD1 14 few TGTGCCAGCAGCCAAGGGACAGGGGCCTACGAGCAGTACTTC CASSQGTGAYEQYF
TRBJ2-4 TRBV9 NA 15 few TGTGCCAGCAGCGACGGGACACTAGCCAAAAACATTCAGTACTTC CASSDGTLAKNIQYF
TRBJ2-7 TRBV20-1 TRBD2 14 NA TGCAGTGCTAGTAAAACTAGCGGAGCCTACGAGCAGTACTTC CSASKTSGAYEQYF